A selection of T cell receptor beta chains follows, all from one sample in a study of CD8 T cells in ankylosing spondylitis. MiXCR, run by TCRdb on the 5' RACE reads, gives a single entry per CDR3 protein. The table has more than 250,000 distinct CDR3 sequences, around 10% seen once. Sequencing input: blood, either unsorted or a sorted T cell fraction (not recorded which). The receptors derive from a female donor with ankylosing spondylitis or in good health (not recorded which). The CDR3 runs from the conserved cysteine through the conserved F or W. The order of the fields is clone size, V gene, D gene, J gene, CDR3 DNA, CDR3 protein. D genes are given only for firm matches. Expanded clones are given a class, and other clones once, few, many or no size at all.

clone_size: .
v_call: TRBV30
d_call: TRBD2
j_call: TRBJ2-2
cdr3_nt: TGTGCCTGGGGTAGCGGGGGGGGCTTGACCGGGGAGCTGTTTTTT
cdr3_aa: CAWGSGGGLTGELFF

clone_size: many
v_call: TRBV6-4
d_call: .
j_call: TRBJ2-2
cdr3_nt: TGTGCCAGCAGTGACTCGGGCACCGGGGAGCTGTTTTTT
cdr3_aa: CASSDSGTGELFF

clone_size: .
v_call: TRBV19
d_call: .
j_call: TRBJ2-1
cdr3_nt: TGTGCCAGTAGTATAGGATTAGGAGGACAGCGGAGGTATTACTCCTACAATGAGCAGTTCTTC
cdr3_aa: CASSIGLGGQRRYYSYNEQFF

clone_size: many
v_call: TRBV10-3
d_call: .
j_call: TRBJ2-1
cdr3_nt: TGTGCCATCAGTCCGGGTCCTACTAGGGATGAGCAGTTCTTC
cdr3_aa: CAISPGPTRDEQFF

clone_size: many
v_call: TRBV20-1
d_call: .
j_call: TRBJ1-2
cdr3_nt: TGCAGTGCTAGAGTAAACGGGAGCCTCTATGGCTACACCTTC
cdr3_aa: CSARVNGSLYGYTF

clone_size: .
v_call: TRBV5-6
d_call: .
j_call: TRBJ1-2
cdr3_nt: TGTGCCAGCAGCTTTTCCGGGACGGGTGGAGGCTACACCTTC
cdr3_aa: CASSFSGTGGGYTF

clone_size: many
v_call: TRBV20-1
d_call: TRBD1
j_call: TRBJ1-6
cdr3_nt: TGCAGTGCTAGTCCGGACAGGGGTGGGTATTCACCCCTCCACTTT
cdr3_aa: CSASPDRGGYSPLHF

clone_size: many
v_call: TRBV6-5
d_call: .
j_call: TRBJ1-1
cdr3_nt: TGTGCCAGCAGTTCAATCACTGAAGCTTTCTTT
cdr3_aa: CASSSITEAFF

clone_size: .
v_call: TRBV30
d_call: .
j_call: TRBJ1-4
cdr3_nt: TGTGCCTGGAGTAGAAGAACTGAAAAACTGTTTTTT
cdr3_aa: CAWSRRTEKLFF

clone_size: many
v_call: TRBV7-9
d_call: .
j_call: TRBJ2-1
cdr3_nt: TGTGCCAGCAGCTTAGACGGGGGCTTCTACAATGAGCAGTTCTTC
cdr3_aa: CASSLDGGFYNEQFF

clone_size: few
v_call: TRBV20-1
d_call: .
j_call: TRBJ2-7
cdr3_nt: TGCAGTGCTCCAAGCACAGGAGCCTACGAGCAGTACTTC
cdr3_aa: CSAPSTGAYEQYF

clone_size: .
v_call: TRBV30
d_call: .
j_call: TRBJ2-7
cdr3_nt: TGTGCCTGGAGGGACAGTTTTTACGAGCAGTACTTC
cdr3_aa: CAWRDSFYEQYF

clone_size: many
v_call: TRBV20-1
d_call: .
j_call: TRBJ2-2
cdr3_nt: TGCAGTCCCAGGGGTGGCGGGGAGCTGTTTTTT
cdr3_aa: CSPRGGGELFF

clone_size: many
v_call: TRBV20-1
d_call: .
j_call: TRBJ1-6
cdr3_nt: TGCAGTGCTAGAGATGGTAGCTCCTATAATTCACCCCTCCACTTT
cdr3_aa: CSARDGSSYNSPLHF

clone_size: many
v_call: TRBV20-1
d_call: TRBD2
j_call: TRBJ2-3
cdr3_nt: TGCAGTGCTAGTTACGGGGGGTGGGCAGATACGCAGTATTTT
cdr3_aa: CSASYGGWADTQYF

clone_size: many
v_call: TRBV12-3/TRBV12-4
d_call: TRBD2
j_call: TRBJ2-1
cdr3_nt: TGTGCCAGCAGGAAAGAGCGGGAGGGCCGAGAGTTCTTC
cdr3_aa: CASRKEREGREFF

clone_size: many
v_call: TRBV7-2
d_call: .
j_call: TRBJ2-3
cdr3_nt: TGTGCCAGCAGCTTAGGGGTGGGCGGAAGAGGGACAGATACGCAGTATTTT
cdr3_aa: CASSLGVGGRGTDTQYF

clone_size: many
v_call: TRBV12-3/TRBV12-4
d_call: .
j_call: TRBJ2-7
cdr3_nt: TGTGCCAGCAGTTCTATTCCCCCCGGCGAGCAGTACTTC
cdr3_aa: CASSSIPPGEQYF

clone_size: many
v_call: TRBV12-3/TRBV12-4
d_call: .
j_call: TRBJ1-3
cdr3_nt: TGTGCCAGCAGTTTAGTAGGATTCGCTGGAAACACCATATATTTT
cdr3_aa: CASSLVGFAGNTIYF

clone_size: once
v_call: TRBV10-3
d_call: .
j_call: TRBJ2-2
cdr3_nt: TGTGCCATCAGTCCCCTCAAGGAGGACACCGGGGAGCTGTTTTTT
cdr3_aa: CAISPLKEDTGELFF

clone_size: few
v_call: TRBV20-1
d_call: TRBD2
j_call: TRBJ2-5
cdr3_nt: TGCAGTGCTAGAGATGGTTCTAGCGGGAACCTCCAAGAGACCCAGTACTTC
cdr3_aa: CSARDGSSGNLQETQYF

clone_size: many
v_call: TRBV20-1
d_call: TRBD1
j_call: TRBJ2-4
cdr3_nt: TGCAGTGCTCTGGACAGGGGGAATCACATTCAGTACTTC
cdr3_aa: CSALDRGNHIQYF

clone_size: many
v_call: TRBV20-1
d_call: .
j_call: TRBJ2-7
cdr3_nt: TGCAGTGCTGGCGGGATTAACAGGGCGGGCGAGCAGTACTTC
cdr3_aa: CSAGGINRAGEQYF

clone_size: many
v_call: TRBV27
d_call: TRBD2
j_call: TRBJ2-1
cdr3_nt: TGTGCCAGCATCCCAGCGGGGGGCCCCTACAATGAGCAGTTCTTC
cdr3_aa: CASIPAGGPYNEQFF

clone_size: many
v_call: TRBV27
d_call: TRBD1
j_call: TRBJ1-5
cdr3_nt: TGTGCCAGCAGTGCCGTTACAGGGGGCGGCCGCAATCAGCCCCAGCATTTT
cdr3_aa: CASSAVTGGGRNQPQHF

clone_size: few
v_call: TRBV29-1
d_call: TRBD2
j_call: TRBJ2-2
cdr3_nt: TGCAGCGTCTGGACTAGCGGGGGCCCCTCGAGAGGGGAGCTGTTTTTT
cdr3_aa: CSVWTSGGPSRGELFF

clone_size: many
v_call: TRBV24-1
d_call: .
j_call: TRBJ2-7
cdr3_nt: TGTGCCACCAGCGCGAGGGGCCTTCCCTACGAGCAGTACTTC
cdr3_aa: CATSARGLPYEQYF

clone_size: many
v_call: TRBV2
d_call: TRBD2
j_call: TRBJ2-3
cdr3_nt: TGTGCCAGCAGGGCCTTGAGCGGGGCGAGCACAGATACGCAGTATTTT
cdr3_aa: CASRALSGASTDTQYF

clone_size: many
v_call: TRBV6-1
d_call: TRBD1
j_call: TRBJ1-5
cdr3_nt: TGTGCCAGCAGCCCCGCCAGGGGGTCTATCAATCAGCCCCAGCATTTT
cdr3_aa: CASSPARGSINQPQHF

clone_size: .
v_call: TRBV7-2
d_call: .
j_call: TRBJ1-3
cdr3_nt: TGTGCCAGCAGCTTTTCCCTTGGGGGGAACAGGGACACCATATATTTT
cdr3_aa: CASSFSLGGNRDTIYF

clone_size: many
v_call: TRBV20-1
d_call: TRBD2
j_call: TRBJ2-3
cdr3_nt: TGCAGTGCCAAGCTAGCGGGGGCCACATATACGCAGTATTTT
cdr3_aa: CSAKLAGATYTQYF

clone_size: .
v_call: TRBV4-1
d_call: .
j_call: TRBJ1-1
cdr3_nt: TGCGCCAGCAGCCCAGACCCAGAAGGTGAAGCTTTCTTT
cdr3_aa: CASSPDPEGEAFF

clone_size: few
v_call: TRBV7-2
d_call: .
j_call: TRBJ1-3
cdr3_nt: TGTGCCAGCAGCTTAGCTTCCTCAGGGGCTTTTGGAAACACCATATATTTT
cdr3_aa: CASSLASSGAFGNTIYF

clone_size: many
v_call: TRBV6-5
d_call: .
j_call: TRBJ1-6
cdr3_nt: TGTGCCAGCAGTTACGGGGGGATAAAAAATTCACCCCTCCACTTT
cdr3_aa: CASSYGGIKNSPLHF

clone_size: many
v_call: TRBV9
d_call: .
j_call: TRBJ2-7
cdr3_nt: TGTGCCAGCAGCCCAGGACAGTCCTCCTACGAGCAGTACTTC
cdr3_aa: CASSPGQSSYEQYF

clone_size: .
v_call: TRBV5-5
d_call: .
j_call: TRBJ1-1
cdr3_nt: TGTGCCAGCAGCTCGCTGAAACAGGCCCTGATGAACACTGAAGCTTTCTTT
cdr3_aa: CASSSLKQALMNTEAFF

clone_size: many
v_call: TRBV15
d_call: TRBD2
j_call: TRBJ2-1
cdr3_nt: TGTGCCACCAGCAGAGGACTAGCGGAGTACAATGAGCAGTTCTTC
cdr3_aa: CATSRGLAEYNEQFF